Listed below are T cell receptor beta chains from one sample, sequenced in a study of cytomegalovirus exposure and HLA in healthy donors. Assay: immunoSEQ multiplex PCR; the TCRdb copy retains only in-frame clones and omits some. The repertoire holds about 150,000 clones, with 75% to 85% as singletons. Sequenced material: PBMCs. These receptors were collected from a man aged 25-45 years in good health and CMV-seropositive. CDR3s include the opening cysteine and the closing phenylalanine or tryptophan. The D gene is left open where the match is weak. Clone size appears in some rows only: once, few, many, or a class for an expanded clone.

clone size	J gene	D gene	V gene	CDR3 protein	CDR3 DNA
NA	TRBJ1-2	TRBD1	TRBV27	CASSPSTGEESYGYTF	TGTGCCAGCAGTCCATCGACAGGGGAGGAGAGCTATGGCTACACCTTC
NA	TRBJ1-2	TRBD1	TRBV19	CASRPVEGADGYTF	TGTGCCAGTAGGCCCGTGGAGGGGGCTGATGGCTACACCTTC
few	TRBJ2-7	TRBD2	TRBV27	CASRLSGTSFYEQYF	TGTGCCAGCAGACTCTCCGGGACTAGCTTCTACGAGCAGTACTTC
NA	TRBJ2-3	TRBD2	TRBV5-4	CASSRTGTSRRTDTQYF	TGTGCCAGCAGCCGTACCGGGACTAGCCGACGCACAGATACGCAGTATTTT
NA	TRBJ2-7	NA	TRBV2	CASRVDSSYEQYF	TGTGCCAGCAGGGTGGACAGCTCCTACGAGCAGTACTTC
few	TRBJ1-4	NA	TRBV29-1	CSVVEDRKLFF	TGCAGCGTTGTGGAGGACAGAAAGTTGTTTTTT
NA	TRBJ2-2	TRBD2	TRBV5-1	CASRREGRLAGEAPETGELFF	TGCGCCAGCAGACGCGAGGGTCGGCTAGCGGGAGAAGCTCCCGAGACCGGGGAGCTGTTTTTT
NA	TRBJ2-3	NA	TRBV27	CASSPDYGNTQYF	TGTGCCAGCAGCCCGGATTACGGGAATACGCAGTATTTT
NA	TRBJ2-5	NA	TRBV2	CASSFGSEGAKYF	TGTGCCAGCAGTTTCGGGAGTGAGGGCGCGAAGTACTTC
NA	TRBJ2-7	NA	TRBV15	CATSRDRGSTYEQYF	TGTGCCACCAGCAGAGATCGGGGGAGCACCTACGAGCAGTACTTC
NA	TRBJ1-1	NA	TRBV29-1	CSVFDTEAFF	TGCAGCGTGTTCGACACTGAAGCTTTCTTT
NA	TRBJ2-1	NA	TRBV5-6	CASSLFEGEQFF	TGTGCCAGCAGCTTGTTTGAGGGTGAGCAGTTCTTC
NA	TRBJ2-2	NA	TRBV13	CASSLSGANTGELFF	TGTGCCAGCAGCTTATCCGGAGCGAACACCGGGGAGCTGTTTTTT
NA	TRBJ1-2	TRBD1	TRBV28	CASRKGRGQGAVGYTF	TGTGCCAGTAGAAAGGGACGAGGACAGGGGGCAGTTGGCTACACCTTC
NA	TRBJ1-5	TRBD1	TRBV30	CAWRQAGTGVSNQPQHF	TGTGCCTGGAGGCAAGCCGGGACAGGTGTTAGCAATCAGCCCCAGCATTTT
NA	TRBJ2-3	TRBD1	TRBV13	CASSLGPIWAGGADTQYF	TGTGCCAGCAGCTTAGGCCCAATCTGGGCAGGGGGCGCAGATACGCAGTATTTT
NA	TRBJ2-1	TRBD1	TRBV11-3	CASSLDQGADEQFF	TGTGCCAGCAGCTTAGATCAGGGGGCGGATGAGCAGTTCTTC
NA	TRBJ2-7	NA	TRBV6-5	CASTLGAGSYEQYF	TGTGCCAGTACCTTGGGGGCGGGTTCCTACGAGCAGTACTTC
once	TRBJ2-1	NA	TRBV5-1	CASSLASGVDNEQFF	TGCGCCAGCAGCTTGGCCTCAGGGGTTGACAATGAGCAGTTCTTC
NA	TRBJ2-3	NA	TRBV10-3	CAISEGAEHTDTQYF	TGTGCCATCAGTGAGGGGGCAGAACACACAGATACGCAGTATTTT
NA	TRBJ1-1	NA	TRBV6-1	CASSVNQVAFF	TGTGCCAGCAGTGTTAATCAGGTCGCTTTCTTT
once	TRBJ2-1	NA	TRBV4-1	CASSQVPGAPRGQFF	TGCGCCAGCAGCCAGGTTCCGGGAGCACCTCGTGGGCAGTTCTTC
NA	TRBJ1-6	NA	TRBV19	CASSSSGWVPLHF	TGTGCCAGTAGTAGTTCCGGGTGGGTACCCCTCCACTTT
NA	TRBJ2-5	TRBD2	TRBV6-1	CASSKGLAGLQETQYF	TGTGCCAGCAGTAAAGGACTAGCGGGCCTACAAGAGACCCAGTACTTC
NA	TRBJ2-3	TRBD2	TRBV14	CASSLLAGLSTDTQYF	TGTGCCAGCAGCTTACTAGCGGGCCTTAGCACAGATACGCAGTATTTT
NA	TRBJ1-5	TRBD1	TRBV27	CASSPSTGVNQPQHF	TGTGCCAGCAGTCCGTCCACAGGGGTAAATCAGCCCCAGCATTTT
NA	TRBJ2-5	TRBD1	TRBV30	CAGRGQGYETQYF	TGTGCCGGAAGAGGACAGGGCTACGAGACCCAGTACTTC
NA	TRBJ2-1	TRBD1	TRBV6-1	CASSAYRGSSYNEQFF	TGTGCCAGCAGTGCATACAGGGGTAGTTCCTACAATGAGCAGTTCTTC
once	TRBJ1-1	TRBD1	TRBV7-2	CASSYRGQTNTEAFF	TGTGCCAGCAGCTATAGGGGACAGACGAACACTGAAGCTTTCTTT
NA	TRBJ1-2	TRBD1	TRBV30	CAWSAGGTAMNGYTF	TGTGCCTGGAGTGCCGGAGGGACAGCTATGAACGGCTACACCTTC
NA	TRBJ1-1	NA	TRBV7-9	CASSLGQRNTEAFF	TGTGCCAGCAGCTTAGGTCAGCGGAACACTGAAGCTTTCTTT
NA	TRBJ2-5	NA	TRBV27	CASSLSRGVGETQYF	TGTGCCAGCAGTTTAAGCAGGGGGGTCGGAGAGACCCAGTACTTC
NA	TRBJ2-1	TRBD1	TRBV27	CASSLGTDNNEQFF	TGTGCCAGCAGTTTAGGGACAGACAACAATGAGCAGTTCTTC